The T cell receptor (beta chain) described here comes from a study of human CD8 memory T cell subsets. Study-level points and caveats: A similarly high level of diversity characterized stem-like memory and precursor exhausted T cells, unlike effector memory cells.

UMI-labeled 5' RACE was used to make TCR beta libraries. TCRdb reprocessed the 5' RACE reads; each CDR3 protein has one entry and no DNA is given. The sample totals some 7,000 distinct CDR3 sequences. Remarks on this clonotype: Its antigen is as yet unknown.

The CDR3 totals 14 residues. Germline V gene data show CDR1 as SGHDT and CDR2 as YYEEEE. Input material: CD8+ T cells from PBMCs. The source of this sequence is a human donor in good health. The rearrangement links TRBV5-6 to TRBJ2-7; the TCRdb call, TRBD1, lacks DNA for checking. The CDR3 is CASSLTGFTYEQYF.